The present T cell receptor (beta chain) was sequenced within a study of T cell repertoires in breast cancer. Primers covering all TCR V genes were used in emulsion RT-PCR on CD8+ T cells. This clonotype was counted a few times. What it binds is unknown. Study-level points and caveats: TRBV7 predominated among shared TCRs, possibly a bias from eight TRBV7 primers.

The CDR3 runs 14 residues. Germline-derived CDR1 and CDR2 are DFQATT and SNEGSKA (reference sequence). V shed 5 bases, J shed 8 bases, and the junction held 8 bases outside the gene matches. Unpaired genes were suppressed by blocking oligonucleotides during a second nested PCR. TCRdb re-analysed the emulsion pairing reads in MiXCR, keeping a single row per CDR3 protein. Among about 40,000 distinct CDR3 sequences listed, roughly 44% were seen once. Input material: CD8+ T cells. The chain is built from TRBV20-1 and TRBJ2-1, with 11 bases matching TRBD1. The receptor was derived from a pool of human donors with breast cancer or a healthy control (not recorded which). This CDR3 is CSAPSGQGDHEQFF. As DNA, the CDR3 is TGCAGTGCTCCATCGGGACAGGGGGACCATGAGCAGTTCTTC.